This is a list of T cell receptor beta chains from one sample in a study of T cell changes during pregnancy in multiple sclerosis. Measured with immunoSEQ multiplex PCR; TCRdb has only the in-frame clones, and not every one. The profile shows more than 55,000 clones, 89% of them singletons. The material sequenced was peripheral blood, taken after pregnancy. The receptors stem from a female donor with multiple sclerosis, enrolled in a pregnancy study. Each CDR3 is given with its conserved first and last residue. Fields, in order: J gene, D gene, V gene, clone size, CDR3 protein, CDR3 DNA. A D gene is named only where the DNA matches it firmly. Expanded clones are given a class, and other clones once, few, many or no size at all.

TRBJ2-3,TRBD2,TRBV11-1,-,CASSTGTSGGNTQYF,TGTGCCAGCAGCACCGGGACTAGCGGGGGGAATACGCAGTATTTT
TRBJ2-1,TRBD2,TRBV5-1,-,CASLAGPYNEQFF,TGCGCCAGTCTAGCGGGGCCCTACAATGAGCAGTTCTTC
TRBJ1-6,-,TRBV27,-,CASSPGEAYNSPLHF,TGTGCCAGCAGCCCAGGGGAAGCGTATAATTCACCCCTCCACTTT
TRBJ1-6,-,TRBV21-1,-,CASSSDRGSPFRNSPLHF,TGTGCCAGCAGCTCCGACAGGGGCTCCCCTTTTAGGAATTCACCCCTCCACTTT
TRBJ2-7,-,TRBV15,-,CATSRDTYEQYF,TGTGCCACCAGCAGAGATACATACGAGCAGTACTTC
TRBJ1-4,-,TRBV5-1,-,CASSLVGVRDEKLFF,TGCGCCAGCAGCTTGGTTGGAGTACGGGATGAAAAACTGTTTTTT
TRBJ2-1,TRBD2,TRBV9,-,CASSPRGGRGNEQFF,TGTGCCAGCAGTCCGCGGGGCGGGAGAGGCAATGAGCAGTTCTTC
TRBJ1-2,-,TRBV27,-,CASTEGWLSGYTF,TGTGCCAGCACTGAGGGATGGTTGTCTGGCTACACCTTC
TRBJ1-2,TRBD1,TRBV5-6,-,CASSLGEIWTGGSGYTF,TGTGCCAGCAGCTTGGGGGAGATTTGGACAGGGGGATCTGGCTACACCTTC
TRBJ1-3,-,TRBV6-6,-,CASSYSDRGNTIYF,TGTGCCAGCAGTTACTCTGACAGGGGAAACACCATATATTTT
TRBJ1-5,-,TRBV19,-,CASSQGVNSNQPQHF,TGTGCCAGTAGTCAAGGGGTAAATAGCAATCAGCCCCAGCATTTT
TRBJ2-3,TRBD2,TRBV5-1,few,CASRTSGSTDTQYF,TGCGCCAGCAGAACTAGCGGATCCACAGATACGCAGTATTTT
TRBJ2-2,-,TRBV6-4,-,CASSASGSNTGELFF,TGTGCCAGCAGTGCAAGCGGATCGAACACCGGGGAGCTGTTTTTT
TRBJ2-5,TRBD1,TRBV19,-,CASSIGETGSGQETQYF,TGTGCCAGTAGTATAGGGGAGACAGGGTCGGGACAAGAGACCCAGTACTTC
TRBJ2-3,TRBD2,TRBV13,-,CASSLSPSGYTDTQYF,TGTGCCAGCAGCTTATCGCCTAGCGGGTACACAGATACGCAGTATTTT
TRBJ1-5,-,TRBV15,-,CATSRDSTGSGQPQHF,TGTGCCACCAGCAGAGACTCAACAGGATCCGGGCAGCCCCAGCATTTT
TRBJ2-7,-,TRBV13,-,CASSLGLGGPYEQYF,TGTGCCAGCAGCTTAGGCCTGGGGGGACCCTACGAGCAGTACTTC
TRBJ2-1,TRBD2,TRBV9,-,CASSGRLAPYNEQFF,TGTGCCAGCAGCGGAAGACTAGCGCCCTACAATGAGCAGTTCTTC
TRBJ2-1,-,TRBV6-5,-,CASSYRTVTYNEQFF,TGTGCCAGCAGTTACAGGACAGTCACCTACAATGAGCAGTTCTTC
TRBJ1-2,-,TRBV21-1,-,CASSVRDRGGQNGYTF,TGTGCCAGCAGCGTCCGAGACAGGGGCGGTCAAAATGGCTACACCTTC
TRBJ2-7,TRBD2,TRBV7-2,-,CASSLGLAGEQYF,TGTGCCAGCAGCTTGGGACTAGCGGGGGAGCAGTACTTC
TRBJ1-2,TRBD1,TRBV2,-,CASRISGTVYGYTF,TGTGCCAGCAGGATATCAGGGACAGTCTATGGCTACACCTTC
TRBJ1-1,-,TRBV2,-,CASSTGQKRAFF,TGTGCCAGCAGTACCGGACAGAAGAGAGCTTTCTTT
TRBJ1-2,-,TRBV4-1,few,CASSQDSLYTAGYTF,TGCGCCAGCAGCCAAGATAGCCTTTATACGGCGGGCTACACCTTC
TRBJ1-3,-,TRBV7-3,many,CASSEQGYGNTIYF,TGTGCCAGCAGCGAGCAGGGGTATGGAAACACCATATATTTT
TRBJ1-5,-,TRBV30,few,CAWSVREDQPQHF,TGTGCCTGGAGTGTACGGGAGGATCAGCCCCAGCATTTT
TRBJ1-2,-,TRBV6-5,-,CASIGTGGGYGYTF,TGTGCCAGCATCGGGACGGGGGGAGGGTATGGCTACACCTTC
TRBJ2-6,-,TRBV10-3,-,CATSSTTGSGANVLTF,TGTGCCACCTCTTCTACAACAGGGTCTGGGGCCAACGTCCTGACTTTC
TRBJ1-6,-,TRBV11-2,-,CASSYGTGGDSPLHF,TGTGCCAGCAGCTATGGGACCGGGGGTGATTCACCCCTCCACTTT
TRBJ1-1,-,TRBV27,-,CASSLIGAGTSEAFF,TGTGCCAGCAGTTTAATAGGGGCGGGGACTAGTGAAGCTTTCTTT
TRBJ1-2,-,TRBV28,-,CASSLWGQDGYTF,TGTGCCAGCAGTTTATGGGGGCAGGATGGCTACACCTTC
TRBJ1-4,TRBD1,TRBV4-1,-,CASSSGTAGEKLFF,TGCGCCAGCAGCTCCGGGACAGCCGGAGAAAAACTGTTTTTT
TRBJ2-2,TRBD2,TRBV9,-,CASRPYDSGGTNTGELFF,TGTGCCAGCAGACCCTATGATAGCGGGGGAACGAACACCGGGGAGCTGTTTTTT
TRBJ2-4,TRBD1,TRBV18,-,CASSPTDRPWDIQYF,TGTGCCAGCTCACCCACGGACAGGCCGTGGGACATTCAGTACTTC